Listed below are T cell receptor beta chains from one sample, sequenced in a study of CD8 T cells in ankylosing spondylitis. Each CDR3 protein gets one entry after TCRdb re-called the 5' RACE reads with MiXCR. The data contain 750,000 to 850,000 distinct CDR3 sequences, roughly 12% of them singletons. Sequenced input: blood, either unsorted or a sorted T cell fraction (not recorded which). Receptors originate from a male donor with ankylosing spondylitis. The CDR3 runs from the conserved cysteine through the conserved F or W. D genes are given only for firm matches. Some rows mark clone size as missing; the rest say once, few, many or name a class of expanded clone.

TGTGCCAGCAGTTACGCGCAGGGTCAGGGTTGGGGCCACGAGCAGTACTTC	CASSYAQGQGWGHEQYF	TRBJ2-7	NA	TRBV6-5	NA
TGTGCCACCAGTGATTTGCGTGCGGGAGAGTACGAGCAGTACTTC	CATSDLRAGEYEQYF	TRBJ2-7	NA	TRBV24-1	TRBD2
TGCGCCAGCAGCTTGGGCACAGGGGGCCCGGAGACCCAGTACTTC	CASSLGTGGPETQYF	TRBJ2-5	NA	TRBV5-1	TRBD1
TGTGCCAGCAGCTTACGGTTTCAAGATACGCAGTATTTT	CASSLRFQDTQYF	TRBJ2-3	NA	TRBV7-9	NA
TGCGCCAGCCAGGGACAGGGAGATTCACCCCTCCACTTT	CASQGQGDSPLHF	TRBJ1-6	few	TRBV5-1	TRBD1
TGTGCCAGCAGTTATTCAGGACAAAACTGGGACACCGGGGAGCTGTTTTTT	CASSYSGQNWDTGELFF	TRBJ2-2	NA	TRBV6-5	NA
TGTGCCAGCAGCTTCAGGACTGGCATTAAGACCTATGGCTACACCTTC	CASSFRTGIKTYGYTF	TRBJ1-2	NA	TRBV7-2	NA
TGTGCCAGCAGCTCCCGGACAAGGAACACCGGGGAGCTGTTTTTT	CASSSRTRNTGELFF	TRBJ2-2	many	TRBV7-2	NA
TGCGCCAGCAGCCAAGAACTCGTCAGTCACGAGCAGTACTTC	CASSQELVSHEQYF	TRBJ2-7	many	TRBV4-3	NA
TGTGCCAGCAATCCTTTTACGCGGGGGAGAGAGACCCAGTACTTC	CASNPFTRGRETQYF	TRBJ2-5	few	TRBV6-2/TRBV6-3	TRBD2
TGCAGTGCTAGAGATCGAAAGGGGTATCAGCCCCAGCATTTT	CSARDRKGYQPQHF	TRBJ1-5	NA	TRBV20-1	NA
TGTGCCAGTAGGACTTCAGACCGAGAGACCCAGTACTTC	CASRTSDRETQYF	TRBJ2-5	NA	TRBV19	NA
TGTGCCAGCAGTTCACAGGTCCAAGAGACCCAGTACTTC	CASSSQVQETQYF	TRBJ2-5	few	TRBV28	NA
TGCAGTGGACTATCTAGCGGACGCACAGATACGCAGTATTTT	CSGLSSGRTDTQYF	TRBJ2-3	few	TRBV20-1	TRBD2
TGCAGCGTGGCCGGGCCACTCGCAAAGGAAGCTTTCTTT	CSVAGPLAKEAFF	TRBJ1-1	few	TRBV29-1	NA
TGCAGTGCTAAGCTAGCGGGGGGGCACAATGAGCAGTTCTTC	CSAKLAGGHNEQFF	TRBJ2-1	few	TRBV20-1	TRBD2
TGTGCCAGCAGTTGGAGAACACCTAATCGGGAGCAGTACTTC	CASSWRTPNREQYF	TRBJ2-7	many	TRBV12-3/TRBV12-4	NA
TGTGCCAACAGCGGGCCGCGGGGTTCGGATGAGCAGTTCTTC	CANSGPRGSDEQFF	TRBJ2-1	NA	TRBV7-2	NA
TGCGCCAGCAGCTTGGACCGGGGAAGTGTGGTAAACACTGAAGCTTTCTTT	CASSLDRGSVVNTEAFF	TRBJ1-1	NA	TRBV5-1	NA
TGTGCCAGCAGCAAGACTAGCGCTTCAGATACGCAGTATTTT	CASSKTSASDTQYF	TRBJ2-3	NA	TRBV5-4	TRBD2
TGTGCCAGCAATCTTGGGGCAGGCTTCTACAATGAGCAGTTCTTC	CASNLGAGFYNEQFF	TRBJ2-1	few	TRBV7-6	NA
TGTGCCAGCAGCGGGTCCTCCAACAGGGTCTACGAGCAGTACTTC	CASSGSSNRVYEQYF	TRBJ2-7	once	TRBV9	NA
TGTGCCAGCAGCTTTTTTGACGGAGTGAACACTGAAGCTTTCTTT	CASSFFDGVNTEAFF	TRBJ1-1	NA	TRBV5-6	NA
TGCAGCGTTGGGTCGGGACAGGGTGTTCTTGACGAGCAGTACTTC	CSVGSGQGVLDEQYF	TRBJ2-7	NA	TRBV29-1	TRBD1
TGTGCCAGCAGCTTAACTCAGGGCGGCTACACCTTC	CASSLTQGGYTF	TRBJ1-2	NA	TRBV7-2	NA
TGTGCCAGCCGGGAGACCGGCGACGAGCAGTACTTC	CASRETGDEQYF	TRBJ2-7	few	TRBV6-2/TRBV6-3	NA
TGTGCCAGCAGCTTAGAAGGGGCTACGCAGTATTTT	CASSLEGATQYF	TRBJ2-3	NA	TRBV7-9	NA
TGTGCCAGCAGTTATCTAAGTGAGCAGTTCTTC	CASSYLSEQFF	TRBJ2-1	many	TRBV12-3/TRBV12-4	NA
TGTGCCAGCTCACCACCTCTCTTAATCGGGACCCAGTACTTC	CASSPPLLIGTQYF	TRBJ2-5	NA	TRBV18	NA
TGCGCCAGCAGCCAAGACGACCGCCTGGGCCAGCCCCAGCATTTT	CASSQDDRLGQPQHF	TRBJ1-5	many	TRBV4-1	NA
TGCAGTCTTACCGCAGGGAGTCAGCCCCAGCATTTT	CSLTAGSQPQHF	TRBJ1-5	few	TRBV20-1	NA
TGTGCCAGCTCACCCGCATCGGCAGGGGTTGGGCAGCCCCAGCATTTT	CASSPASAGVGQPQHF	TRBJ1-5	few	TRBV18	NA
TGCGCCAGCACCCCCGGGACAGGACCAGACTTTACCTACGAGCAGTACTTC	CASTPGTGPDFTYEQYF	TRBJ2-7	many	TRBV5-1	TRBD1
TGCAGTGCCCAGGGACCCCTAACCTACGAGCAGTACTTC	CSAQGPLTYEQYF	TRBJ2-7	many	TRBV20-1	NA
TGCAGTGCTAGACGAACCTACGAGCAGTACTTC	CSARRTYEQYF	TRBJ2-7	many	TRBV20-1	NA
TGTGCCAGCAGTTACCAGCGATGGGGGAATGAGCAGTTCTTC	CASSYQRWGNEQFF	TRBJ2-1	few	TRBV6-5	NA
TGTGCCAGCAGCTTAGTCACCATGGAGGAGCAGTTCTTC	CASSLVTMEEQFF	TRBJ2-1	few	TRBV7-9	NA
TGCAGTGCCGAGGACCAGACGGCAGCCGCAACTAATGAAAAACTGTTTTTT	CSAEDQTAAATNEKLFF	TRBJ1-4	NA	TRBV20-1	NA
TGTGCCAGCAAAGGACAAGTGAACACTGAAGCTTTCTTT	CASKGQVNTEAFF	TRBJ1-1	few	TRBV7-2	NA
TGCGCCAGCAGCCAAGGGAAGCGGATCAACACTGAAGCTTTCTTT	CASSQGKRINTEAFF	TRBJ1-1	NA	TRBV4-3	NA
TGCAGTGCTAGAAGACAGTCCAGAGGGACCCAGTACTTC	CSARRQSRGTQYF	TRBJ2-5	few	TRBV20-1	NA
TGTGCCAGCAGCTCCCAGCCGGGACTAGGGATAAATGAGCAGTTCTTC	CASSSQPGLGINEQFF	TRBJ2-1	NA	TRBV7-2	TRBD2
TGTGCCAGCAGTACTATCCCGGGGGACCGAAACTACGAGCAGTACTTC	CASSTIPGDRNYEQYF	TRBJ2-7	NA	TRBV27	NA
TGCGCCAGCAGCCAAGATTGGGGTTTCTGGGATCAGCCCCAGCATTTT	CASSQDWGFWDQPQHF	TRBJ1-5	few	TRBV4-3	NA
TGCGCCAGCAGCCGACTAGCTCCCACAGATACGCAGTATTTT	CASSRLAPTDTQYF	TRBJ2-3	NA	TRBV5-1	TRBD2
TGTGCCAGCAGCCAAGACGGGACAGGGTTTGGGGCCAACGTCCTGACTTTC	CASSQDGTGFGANVLTF	TRBJ2-6	few	TRBV4-2	TRBD1
TGTGCCAGCAGCTTAGACTACAGGGATGGCTACACCTTC	CASSLDYRDGYTF	TRBJ1-2	few	TRBV7-9	NA
TGCAGCGCCCGGTGGACTAGCGAAATAAGGGCAGATACGCAGTATTTT	CSARWTSEIRADTQYF	TRBJ2-3	NA	TRBV29-1	TRBD2
TGTGCCATCAGTGAGGGGGCAGGTCAGCCCCAGCATTTT	CAISEGAGQPQHF	TRBJ1-5	NA	TRBV10-3	NA
TGTGCCAGGAGCCGACAGGGGGGAGAGACCCAGTACTTC	CARSRQGGETQYF	TRBJ2-5	NA	TRBV7-9	TRBD1
TGTGCCAGCAGCCAACCCCGGGCGGGGGTTAGGGAGCAGTACTTC	CASSQPRAGVREQYF	TRBJ2-7	NA	TRBV3-1	TRBD2
TGTGCCAGCAGCCCAACAAGGGCTGATACGCAGTATTTT	CASSPTRADTQYF	TRBJ2-3	many	TRBV5-5	NA
TGCAGTGCCGTAGCGGGAGGAACCTACGAGCAGTACTTC	CSAVAGGTYEQYF	TRBJ2-7	NA	TRBV20-1	TRBD2
TGCAGCGTGAGTGACTACACAGATACGCAGTATTTT	CSVSDYTDTQYF	TRBJ2-3	many	TRBV29-1	NA
TGTGCCAGCAGTTATACAGCACTCTACGAGCAGTACTTC	CASSYTALYEQYF	TRBJ2-7	many	TRBV28	NA